A selection of T cell receptor beta chains follows, all from one sample in a study of radiation and T cells in renal cell carcinoma. TCRdb's table, derived via immunoSEQ multiplex PCR, lists solely in-frame clones and lacks some. The profile shows approximately 170,000 clones, roughly 90% of them singletons. The sequences come from blood, collected from a patient whose treatment included radiotherapy and nephrectomy. The receptors here all came from a woman between 50 and 59 years old with renal cell carcinoma. The CDR3 runs from the conserved cysteine through the conserved F or W. Fields, in order: clone size, J gene, V gene, CDR3 length, D gene, CDR3 DNA, CDR3 protein. D genes are given only for firm matches. Where a row states a size, it is once, few, many or the class of an expanded clone; other rows omit it.

>-|TRBJ2-7|TRBV6-1|11|-
TGTGCCAGCAGTGGTTCCTACGAGCAGTACTTC
CASSGSYEQYF
>-|TRBJ2-5|TRBV11-3|14|TRBD1
TGTGCCAGCAGCTCAGGACAGGGAAGCGAGACCCAGTACTTC
CASSSGQGSETQYF
>-|TRBJ2-7|TRBV4-1|15|TRBD1
TGCGCCAGCAGCCAAGTGGCAGGGGGTATCTACGAGCAGTACTTC
CASSQVAGGIYEQYF
>-|TRBJ1-3|TRBV7-9|14|-
TGTGCCAGCAGCTTAAGGAGCCTGGGGGACACCATATATTTT
CASSLRSLGDTIYF
>-|TRBJ2-5|TRBV7-2|17|TRBD1
TGTGCCAGCAGCTTTGGACAGGGTAGGGTCCGGGGGGAGACCCAGTACTTC
CASSFGQGRVRGETQYF
>-|TRBJ2-3|TRBV5-1|15|-
TGCGCCAGCAAAAAGACTGTTTACCTTCAAGATACGCAGTATTTT
CASKKTVYLQDTQYF
>-|TRBJ1-1|TRBV19|14|TRBD1
TGTGCCAGTAGTATACAGGGGGTCCTGGCTGAAGCTTTCTTT
CASSIQGVLAEAFF
>once|TRBJ2-3|TRBV9|15|-
TGTGCCAGCAGCGTAGACCCGGGAGGCACAGATACGCAGTATTTT
CASSVDPGGTDTQYF
>-|TRBJ2-7|TRBV6-5|14|TRBD1
TGTGCCAGCAGTATAGGGACAGGGGCCTACGAGCAGTACTTC
CASSIGTGAYEQYF
>-|TRBJ2-5|TRBV30|12|-
TGTGCCTGGAACCGCGAGGAAAAGACCCAGTACTTC
CAWNREEKTQYF
>few|TRBJ1-1|TRBV19|13|-
TGTGCCAGTAGTACGTTGGGAGGCACTGAAGCTTTCTTT
CASSTLGGTEAFF
>-|TRBJ1-1|TRBV7-3|13|-
TGTGCCAGCAGCTTTGCGGAGGGGGGTGAAGCTTTCTTT
CASSFAEGGEAFF
>once|TRBJ2-3|TRBV18|16|TRBD2
TGTGCCAGCTCACCGAACATAGCGGGGGGCACAGATACGCAGTATTTT
CASSPNIAGGTDTQYF
>-|TRBJ2-7|TRBV27|17|TRBD2
TGTGCCAGCAGTTGGGGGGTCGAGCGGGGGCTCCCCTACGAGCAGTACTTC
CASSWGVERGLPYEQYF
>once|TRBJ2-5|TRBV4-2|17|TRBD2
TGTGCCAGCAGCCAAGAGTTAACGCGGGGGGGCGAAGAGACCCAGTACTTC
CASSQELTRGGEETQYF
>once|TRBJ1-6|TRBV4-3|16|-
TGCGCCAGCAGCCAAGATACAGGAGGAGGGACTTCACCCCTCCACTTT
CASSQDTGGGTSPLHF
>-|TRBJ2-2|TRBV14|14|-
TGTGCCAGCCGGGGGCTAACACCCACCGGGGAGCTGTTTTTT
CASRGLTPTGELFF
>-|TRBJ2-7|TRBV19|14|TRBD1
TGTGCCAGTAGTATTACGGGACAGGGGAACGAGCAGTACTTC
CASSITGQGNEQYF
>-|TRBJ2-3|TRBV4-2|16|TRBD2
TGTGCCAGCAGCCAAGAGCAGGGACTATCGGCGGATACGCAGTATTTT
CASSQEQGLSADTQYF
>-|TRBJ1-1|TRBV4-2|15|-
TGTGCCAGCAGCCCAAGTACCCCGCGACACACTGAAGCTTTCTTT
CASSPSTPRHTEAFF
>-|TRBJ1-4|TRBV18|17|TRBD1
TGTGCCAGCTCACCACGGACAGGGGGAGCAACTAATGAAAAACTGTTTTTT
CASSPRTGGATNEKLFF
>-|TRBJ1-3|TRBV5-1|15|-
TGCGCCAGCAGCTTGGGATCGGGTTATGGAAACACCATATATTTT
CASSLGSGYGNTIYF
>-|TRBJ1-5|TRBV7-2|13|TRBD1
TGTGCCAGCAGCTTACAGGGGGGGCAGCCCCAGCATTTT
CASSLQGGQPQHF
>-|TRBJ2-5|TRBV11-2|15|-
TGTGCCAGCAGCTTACCCGCAGGGAGCCAAGAGACCCAGTACTTC
CASSLPAGSQETQYF
>-|TRBJ2-7|TRBV19|12|-
TGTGCCAGTAGTATAGGAACCCACGAGCAGTACTTC
CASSIGTHEQYF
>-|TRBJ1-4|TRBV19|14|TRBD1
TGTGCCAGTAGTATATTCGGGACAGGAGAAAAACTGTTTTTT
CASSIFGTGEKLFF
>-|TRBJ1-4|TRBV9|17|-
TGTGCCAGCAGCGTAGGGGGCAGGGTGGCAACTAATGAAAAACTGTTTTTT
CASSVGGRVATNEKLFF
>-|TRBJ2-3|TRBV11-2|15|TRBD2
TGTGCCAGCGAGCCTAGCGGGGTCGGGTCAGATACGCAGTATTTT
CASEPSGVGSDTQYF
>-|TRBJ1-5|TRBV6-1|15|-
TGTGCCAGCAGCGAAGTTTGGTTAAGCAATCAGCCCCAGCATTTT
CASSEVWLSNQPQHF
>once|TRBJ1-2|TRBV27|15|-
TGTGCCAGCAGTTTATCTCCAGATACGAACTATGGCTACACCTTC
CASSLSPDTNYGYTF
>-|TRBJ1-6|TRBV19|15|TRBD1
TGTGCCAGTAGATCCGGGACAGAGCATAATTCACCCCTCCACTTT
CASRSGTEHNSPLHF
>-|TRBJ2-7|TRBV4-2|15|-
TGTGCCAGCAGCCAAGATAGGGCCGACTCCTACGAGCAGTACTTC
CASSQDRADSYEQYF
>-|TRBJ2-3|TRBV6-1|14|-
TGTGCCAGCACAACCAGGGGTCGCACAGATACGCAGTATTTT
CASTTRGRTDTQYF
>-|TRBJ2-3|TRBV5-1|15|TRBD1
TGCGCCAGCAGCCCGGGACAGGGCGGCGCAGATACGCAGTATTTT
CASSPGQGGADTQYF
>-|TRBJ1-2|TRBV15|14|-
TGTGCCACCAGCAGAGATCGAGGGGGCTATGGCTACACCTTC
CATSRDRGGYGYTF
>once|TRBJ1-5|TRBV7-2|11|-
TGTGCCAGCAGCTTAGAGTCGGTCCCCCATTTT
CASSLESVPHF
>-|TRBJ1-1|TRBV2|12|-
TGTGCCAGCAGTGAAGACAAGCCCGAAGCTTTCTTT
CASSEDKPEAFF
>-|TRBJ2-7|TRBV6-1|13|-
TGTGCCAGCATCTTGGGGTTGCCCTACGAGCAGTACTTC
CASILGLPYEQYF
>-|TRBJ2-2|TRBV7-2|17|TRBD2
TGTGCCAGCAGGATGCCGAGGGGACTACCGAACACCGGGGAGCTGTTTTTT
CASRMPRGLPNTGELFF
>-|TRBJ2-5|TRBV18|16|TRBD2
TGTGCCAGCTCACCTAGCGGGGGCCATACCTACGAGACCCAGTACTTC
CASSPSGGHTYETQYF
>-|TRBJ2-5|TRBV7-2|15|-
TGTGCCAGCAGCCCCATTAGTGGGGAGTGGGAGACCCAGTACTTC
CASSPISGEWETQYF
>-|TRBJ2-7|TRBV19|17|-
TGTGCCAGTAGTACCCAACACAGGGGAGGTCCCCTCTACGAGCAGTACTTC
CASSTQHRGGPLYEQYF
>few|TRBJ1-5|TRBV7-9|15|TRBD1
TGTGCCAGCAGTTACGGGACAGGGGTTGGGCAGCCCCAGCATTTT
CASSYGTGVGQPQHF
>-|TRBJ1-6|TRBV10-1|13|-
TGCGCCAGCAGTGGAAACCGGAATTCACCCCTCCACTTT
CASSGNRNSPLHF
>-|TRBJ1-1|TRBV4-3|14|-
TGCGCCAGCAGCCCGAGGGGGTACAACACTGAAGCTTTCTTT
CASSPRGYNTEAFF
>-|TRBJ2-2|TRBV7-8|17|-
TGTGCCAGCAGCCCCTCAGGGCCATCACAACTCACCGGGGAGCTGTTTTTT
CASSPSGPSQLTGELFF
>-|TRBJ1-1|TRBV14|15|-
TGTGCCAGCAGCCACTTAGGGGGGGGCGGCACTGAAGCTTTCTTT
CASSHLGGGGTEAFF
>-|TRBJ2-5|TRBV29-1|12|TRBD1
TGCACCGTTGGGACAGGCGGCGAGACCCAGTACTTC
CTVGTGGETQYF
>-|TRBJ1-5|TRBV7-9|12|-
TGTGCCAGCAGCTTGTCACATCAGCCCCAGCATTTT
CASSLSHQPQHF
>-|TRBJ1-3|TRBV18|13|-
TGTGCCAGCTCAGAGTTCTCTGGAAACACCATATATTTT
CASSEFSGNTIYF
>-|TRBJ2-1|TRBV6-5|16|TRBD2
TGTGCCAGCAGTTACCGGGCTAGCGGGGCCTACAATGAGCAGTTCTTC
CASSYRASGAYNEQFF
>-|TRBJ1-2|TRBV10-1|14|-
TGCGCCAGCAATGCTGAACCAGGGGTTCATGGCTACACCTTC
CASNAEPGVHGYTF
>-|TRBJ2-2|TRBV7-2|15|-
TGTGCCAGCAGCTGGGGGTCTGGGAACACCGGGGAGCTGTTTTTT
CASSWGSGNTGELFF
>-|TRBJ1-1|TRBV2|13|-
TGTGCCAGCAGGGGACACCCGGGAACTGAAGCTTTCTTT
CASRGHPGTEAFF
>-|TRBJ1-1|TRBV4-1|13|-
TGCGCCAGCAGCGACCCAAGGGAGGCTGAAGCTTTCTTT
CASSDPREAEAFF